This T cell receptor beta chain was obtained from a study of CD8+ T cells in alopecia areata. Investigators isolated RNA and reverse transcribed it into cDNA to act as the sequencing template. The assay was immunoSEQ multiplex PCR, and TCRdb's table has in-frame clones only and misses some. The data hold 190,000 or so clones, with 58% observed a single time. Treatment denoted: oral pan-JAK inhibitor, 5-10 mg twice daily. This clone was seen only a few times. J was trimmed by 5 bases and V by 0 bases; bases with no gene match: 9. Germline V gene lookup returns CDR1 SQVTM and CDR2 ANQGSEA. The CDR3 loop spans 15 amino acids.

V is TRBV29-1 and J is TRBJ2-5, with TRBD1 matching over 7 bases. Source: CD8+ T cells sorted from blood, taken at week 24, from a patient treated with tofacitinib. This TCR derives from a human donor with alopecia areata. The CDR3: CSVEDGETGWETQYF. CDR3 nucleotides: TGCAGCGTTGAAGATGGGGAGACAGGGTGGGAGACCCAGTACTTC.